Below are 28 T cell receptor beta chains sequenced from a single sample in a study of lymphopenia after photon versus proton radiotherapy. TCRdb's table, derived via immunoSEQ multiplex PCR, lists solely in-frame clones and lacks some. The sample yields roughly 29,000 clones, over 80% seen once. The specimen comprised peripheral blood, sampled from a patient treated with proton-based radiotherapy. Receptor source: a woman between 55 and 75 years old with cholangiocarcinoma. Some clones in this sample may be carry-over from other donors' samples.

The chain uses TRBV27 and TRBJ2-7; the D is unclear. Trimming removed 6 bases from V and 6 bases from J, with 15 bases in between. The CDR3 totals 13 residues. Looked up from germline, CDR1 is MNHEY and CDR2 is SMNVEV (reference sequence). CDR3 amino acids: CASSQIYSGEQYF. Written as DNA, the CDR3 is TGTGCCAGCAGCCAAATATACTCGGGCGAGCAGTACTTC.

The V gene is TRBV4-2, the J gene TRBJ1-2, with 8 nucleotides matching TRBD1. The J segment lost 4 bases and the V segment lost 2 bases, leaving 6 bases of the junction unmatched. The CDR3 is 15 residues long. The germline gives CDR1 LGHNA, CDR2 YNFKEQ. The CDR3 loop is CASSQLQGGIYGYTF. Here the CDR3 DNA reads TGTGCCAGCAGCCAACTACAGGGGGGGATCTATGGCTACACCTTC.

This clone was observed once. The chain recombines TRBV11-3 with TRBJ1-2; a weak D match, TRBD1 (5 bases). This CDR3 contains 15 residues. CDR1 is SGHNT, CDR2 YENEEA, per germline. The ends were cut back, 2 bases at V and 1 base at J, with 11 bases in the middle. CDR3 in DNA: TGTGCCAGCAGCTTATCTTCAGGGCTTAACTATGGCTACACCTTC. Protein: CASSLSSGLNYGYTF.

The chain employs TRBV4-1 and TRBJ1-3; the match to TRBD1 covers 10 bases. Germline V gives CDR1 MGHRA, CDR2 YSYEKL. CDR3 length: 16 amino acids. With 1 base clipped from V and 3 bases from J, the junction kept 3 bases outside the gene matches. The CDR3, as DNA: TGCGCCAGCAGCCAAGGAGACAGGGGGCTTGGAAACACCATATATTTT. Encoded protein: CASSQGDRGLGNTIYF.

This clone was recorded once. V and J are TRBV18 and TRBJ2-7, with D possibly called TRBD1 or TRBD2 (5 bases each). The CDR3 has 13 amino acids. The V and J ends lost 5 bases and 7 bases respectively, with 15 bases between them. CDR1 KGHSH and CDR2 LQKENI come from the germline V gene. Written as DNA, the CDR3 is TGTGCCAGCTCAACCCGATTTGAGGGGGAGCAGTACTTC. This encodes CASSTRFEGEQYF.

This clone showed up just once. The chain uses TRBV6-1 and TRBJ2-7, with 9 nucleotides matching TRBD1. Germline V lookup: CDR1 MNHNS, CDR2 SASEGT. The CDR3 sequence is 13 residues long. V gave up 3 bases and J gave up 5 bases; unmatched junction bases: 2. Here the CDR3 DNA reads TGTGCCAGCAGTGATGGGGACAGGGACGAGCAGTACTTC. Amino acids: CASSDGDRDEQYF.

This chain joins TRBV7-2 and TRBJ1-1, with D possibly TRBD1 on 6 matching bases. CDR3 length: 12 amino acids. V dropped 8 bases and J dropped 4 bases, with 11 bases sitting between them. In germline, CDR1 is SGHTA, CDR2 FQGNSA. The CDR3 region has the DNA TGTGCCAGCCAGAGGGGGAGCACTGAAGCTTTCTTT. It yields the protein CASQRGSTEAFF.

The chain is built from TRBV20-1 and TRBJ2-1; D gene unclear. Trimming stripped 2 bases from V and 9 bases from J, with 8 bases between. This CDR3 is 11 amino acids long. Germline lookup yields CDR1 DFQATT and CDR2 SNEGSKA (reference sequence). CDR3 DNA sequence: TGCAGTGCTAGACAAGTCGCTGAGCAGTTCTTC. It is translated as CSARQVAEQFF.

This chain links TRBV2 with TRBJ1-5; D possibly corresponds to TRBD1 (5 bases). The CDR3 contains 14 residues. The germline CDR1 and CDR2 sequences are SNHLY and FYNNEI. V was shortened by 5 bases and J by 3 bases, with 11 bases between the two germline ends. The CDR3 sequence is CASSRDGNNQPQHF. CDR3 DNA sequence: TGTGCCAGCAGTAGGGACGGGAACAATCAGCCCCAGCATTTT.

This clone occurred a few times. This chain uses TRBV15 with TRBJ1-1, with no clear D. This CDR3 is built from 18 residues. The ends were cut back, 4 bases at V and 0 bases at J, with 21 bases in the middle. The V gene's germline CDR1 is LNHNV and CDR2 YYDKDF (reference sequence). CDR3 bases: TGTGCCACCAGCACTCCCCTAAACCCCGCGACGGTGAACACTGAAGCTTTCTTT. This encodes CATSTPLNPATVNTEAFF.

The CDR3 coding sequence is TGTGCTAGTGGTTTGGTATCAGGGGGCGTTTTAGGCTACACCTTC. Its translation: CASGLVSGGVLGYTF. The genes are TRBV12-5 and TRBJ1-2; 8 nucleotides agree with TRBD1. Germline assignment: CDR1 LGHNT and CDR2 FRNRAP. This CDR3 has 15 amino acids. J was trimmed by 8 bases and V by 0 bases; bases with no gene match: 8. The complete variable domain, with remaining parts taken from reference TRBV12-5 and TRBJ1-2, reads DARVTQTPRHKVTEMGQEVTMRCQPILGHNTVFWYRQTMMQGLELLAYFRNRAPLDDSGMPKDRFSAEMPDATLATLKIQPSEPRDSAVYFCASGLVSGGVLGYTFGSGTRLTVV.

The chain uses TRBV7-2 and TRBJ1-5, with D possibly TRBD1 on 5 matching bases. V lost 5 bases to trimming and J lost 0 bases, with 11 bases between them. The CDR3 is 15 residues long. Looked up from germline, CDR1 is SGHTA and CDR2 is FQGNSA. The CDR3 loop is CASSPRGGSNQPQHF. The CDR3 DNA sequence: TGTGCCAGCAGCCCCCGGGGGGGTAGCAATCAGCCCCAGCATTTT.

The chain uses TRBV5-1 and TRBJ2-7; 10 bases fit TRBD1. V trimming: 1 base; J trimming: 4 bases; junction bases outside the gene matches: 8. In germline, CDR1 is SGHRS, CDR2 YFSETQ. The CDR3 runs 16 residues. CDR3 loop: CASSLRTPGQGYEQYF. DNA for the CDR3: TGCGCCAGCAGCTTGCGTACTCCGGGACAGGGGTACGAGCAGTACTTC.

The rearrangement uses TRBV13 and TRBJ1-2; possible D gene TRBD1, 6 bases. The CDR3 is 15 residues long. Trimming shortened V by 3 bases and J by 2 bases, and 13 bases separated the two germline ends. CDR1 is PRHDT, CDR2 FYEKMQ, per germline (reference sequence). The CDR3 DNA follows: TGTGCCAGCAGCTTGGAGGACAGATGGAACTATGGCTACACCTTC. Amino acid sequence: CASSLEDRWNYGYTF.

The chain links TRBV19 to TRBJ1-1; possible D gene TRBD1, 5 bases. Germline loops: CDR1 LNHDA, CDR2 SQIVND (reference sequence). Trimming took 4 bases from V and 5 from J, leaving 14 bases between them. The CDR3 extends over 14 amino acids. The CDR3 nucleotides read TGTGCCAGTAGTACCCGGCAGGGTAGTACTGAAGCTTTCTTT. Translation gives CASSTRQGSTEAFF.

The V and J genes are TRBV5-1 and TRBJ2-3; D ambiguous. The CDR3 totals 14 residues. The ends were cut back, 7 bases at V and 0 bases at J, with 12 bases in the middle. CDR1 and CDR2 (germline): SGHRS, YFSETQ. CDR3 coding DNA: TGCGCCAGCCGAGACCAACCTAGCACAGATACGCAGTATTTT. Its protein product is CASRDQPSTDTQYF.

This sequence joins TRBV6-4 and TRBJ2-2; D remains ambiguous. The CDR3 extends over 14 amino acids. From germline, CDR1 is MRHNA and CDR2 SNTAGT. Trimming stripped 4 bases from V and 1 base from J, with 7 bases between. The CDR3 DNA follows: TGTGCCAGCAGTGCCATCCTGAACACCGGGGAGCTGTTTTTT. It codes for CASSAILNTGELFF.

This chain uses TRBV5-1 with TRBJ2-1, with D tentatively TRBD2 (7 bases). Germline loops: CDR1 SGHRS, CDR2 YFSETQ. V dropped 5 bases and J dropped 1 base, with 16 bases sitting between them. This CDR3 spans 16 amino acids. CDR3 protein: CASSSAGGASYNEQFF. The CDR3 nucleotides read TGCGCCAGCAGTTCTGCTGGGGGGGCTTCCTACAATGAGCAGTTCTTC.

The chain links TRBV19 to TRBJ1-3; the D is unclear. This CDR3 is built from 17 residues. CDR1 is LNHDA and CDR2 is SQIVND in the germline V gene (reference sequence). Trimming removed 2 bases from V and 0 bases from J, with 14 bases in between. DNA of the CDR3: TGTGCCAGTAGTATAAGGGCAGAATTGAGCTCTGGAAACACCATATATTTT. It encodes CASSIRAELSSGNTIYF.

This clone occurred a few times. This chain connects TRBV7-9 to TRBJ1-3, with D uncertain. V was shortened by 5 bases and J by 4 bases, with 6 bases between the two germline ends. The germline V gene encodes CDR1 SEHNR and CDR2 FQNEAQ (reference sequence). This CDR3 is built from 12 residues. The chain's CDR3 is CASSNTGNTIYF. The CDR3 nucleotides are TGTGCCAGCAGCAATACGGGAAACACCATATATTTT.

The chain links TRBV21-1 to TRBJ1-5. TRBV21-1 counts as a pseudogene. The CDR3 has 15 amino acids. The CDR3 is CASSKERYSNQPQHF. The CDR3 bases are TGTGCCAGCAGCAAAGAGCGGTATAGCAATCAGCCCCAGCATTTT.

The CDR3 region has the DNA TGCGCCAGCAGCTGGGGACAGGGGTACACTGAAGCTTTCTTT. It yields the protein CASSWGQGYTEAFF. The chain carries TRBV5-1 and TRBJ1-1; 10 nucleotides line up with TRBD1. Germline CDR1 SGHRS, CDR2 YFSETQ. The CDR3 contains 14 residues. J was trimmed by 3 bases and V by 3 bases; bases with no gene match: 2.

J is TRBJ1-2 and V is TRBV27, with D possibly TRBD1 on 5 matching bases. The germline gives CDR1 MNHEY, CDR2 SMNVEV (reference sequence). Trimming cost V 7 bases and J 8 bases, with 14 bases left between them. The CDR3 spans 12 residues. CDR3: CASTRDLGGYTF. The DNA for the CDR3 is TGTGCCAGCACCCGGGACTTGGGAGGCTACACCTTC.

The V gene is TRBV4-3, the J gene TRBJ2-7; D is undetermined. CDR1 is LGHNA and CDR2 is YSLEER in the germline V gene. V was cut by 0 bases and J by 3 bases, with 12 bases left in between. CDR3 length equals 15 residues. In DNA form, the CDR3 reads TGCGCCAGCAGCCAAGATTTGGGCAGAGGCTACGAGCAGTACTTC. It is translated as CASSQDLGRGYEQYF.

This clone was seen a few times. The J gene is TRBJ1-2, the V gene TRBV19; no clear D gene. Germline V gives CDR1 LNHDA, CDR2 SQIVND (reference sequence). Trimming took 3 bases from V and 8 from J, leaving 16 bases between them. The CDR3 covers 14 residues. The CDR3 coding sequence is TGTGCCAGTAGTATCAATGAGGGCAGAGGAGGCTACACCTTC. The encoded protein is CASSINEGRGGYTF.

The V and J genes are TRBV5-1 and TRBJ2-3; 8 bases are shared with TRBD2. With V trimmed by 0 bases and J by 4 bases, 4 bases remained unmatched. The length of the CDR3 is 15 residues. Germline V gives CDR1 SGHRS, CDR2 YFSETQ. The CDR3 DNA sequence: TGCGCCAGCAGCTTGGGCGGGGGGATCCCAGATACGCAGTATTTT. Amino acid sequence: CASSLGGGIPDTQYF.

This clone has at least ten counts. The CDR3 DNA is TGTGCCAGCTCGAGCTCCCCCCAGGGGATTGAAGCTTTCTTT. Protein: CASSSSPQGIEAFF. This chain links TRBV18 with TRBJ1-1, with a tentative D call TRBD1 (6 bases). V gave up 6 bases and J gave up 7 bases, with 18 bases separating them. Germline loops: CDR1 KGHSH, CDR2 LQKENI. This CDR3 has 14 amino acids.

J is TRBJ2-2 and V is TRBV12-5; D not resolved. CDR3 length: 12 residues. Germline values: CDR1 LGHNT, CDR2 FRNRAP. V was shortened by 8 bases and J by 3 bases, with 7 bases between the two germline ends. CDR3 sequence reads: CASYFHTGELFF. DNA for the CDR3: TGTGCTAGTTACTTTCACACCGGGGAGCTGTTTTTT. The complete variable domain, with remaining parts taken from reference TRBV12-5 and TRBJ2-2, reads DARVTQTPRHKVTEMGQEVTMRCQPILGHNTVFWYRQTMMQGLELLAYFRNRAPLDDSGMPKDRFSAEMPDATLATLKIQPSEPRDSAVYFCASYFHTGELFFGEGSRLTVL.